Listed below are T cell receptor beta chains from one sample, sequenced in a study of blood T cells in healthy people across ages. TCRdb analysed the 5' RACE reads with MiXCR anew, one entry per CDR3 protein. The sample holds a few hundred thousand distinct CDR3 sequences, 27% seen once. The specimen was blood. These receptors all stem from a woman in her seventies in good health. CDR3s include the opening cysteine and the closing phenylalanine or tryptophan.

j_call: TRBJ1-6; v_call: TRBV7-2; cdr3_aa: CASSSAGPLRF
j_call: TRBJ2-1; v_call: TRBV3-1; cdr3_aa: CASSRITYNEQFF
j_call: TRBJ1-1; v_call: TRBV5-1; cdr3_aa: CASSYLDRNTEAFF
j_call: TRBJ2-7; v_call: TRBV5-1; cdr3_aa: CASSLSGRADEQYF
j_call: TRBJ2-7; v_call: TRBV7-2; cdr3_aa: CASSSAGTGTYEQYF
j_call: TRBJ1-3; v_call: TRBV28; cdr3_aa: CASNPPGQGSGNTIYF
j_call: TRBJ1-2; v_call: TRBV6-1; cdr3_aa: CATTLREPRYYGYTF
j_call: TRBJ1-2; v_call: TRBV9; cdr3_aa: CASSVVEGGYTF
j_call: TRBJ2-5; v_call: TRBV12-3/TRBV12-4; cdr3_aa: CASNSNPQGIAETQYF
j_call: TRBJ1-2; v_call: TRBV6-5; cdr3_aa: CASSYGDGNYGYTF
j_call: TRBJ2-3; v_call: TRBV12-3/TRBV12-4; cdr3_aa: CASSLQGAKADTQYF
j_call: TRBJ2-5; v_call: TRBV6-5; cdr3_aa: CASSYSSGGKTQYF
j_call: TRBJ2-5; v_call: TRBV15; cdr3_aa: CATSSARGVWETQYF
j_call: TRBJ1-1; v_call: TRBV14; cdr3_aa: CASSQAPQWGQGQEAFF
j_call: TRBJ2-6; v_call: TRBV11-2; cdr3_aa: CASSGTTSGANVLTF
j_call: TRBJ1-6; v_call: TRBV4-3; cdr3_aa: CASSQDGESPLHF
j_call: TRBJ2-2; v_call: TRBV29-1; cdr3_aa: CSVQTGNPGELFF
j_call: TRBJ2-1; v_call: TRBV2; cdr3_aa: CASNWDPAYNEQFF
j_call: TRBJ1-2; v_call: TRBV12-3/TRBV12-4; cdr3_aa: CASSSLSTHGYTF
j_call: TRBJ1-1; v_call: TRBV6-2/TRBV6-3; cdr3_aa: CASGGDSRTEAFF
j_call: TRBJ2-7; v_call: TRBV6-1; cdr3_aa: CASSTRDRGSYEQYF
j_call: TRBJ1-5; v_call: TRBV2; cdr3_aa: CASRQINQPQHF
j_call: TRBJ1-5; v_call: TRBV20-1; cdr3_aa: CSARLGGRWDRSNQPQHF
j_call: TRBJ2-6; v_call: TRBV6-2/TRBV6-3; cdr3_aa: CASSYRHSGANVLTF
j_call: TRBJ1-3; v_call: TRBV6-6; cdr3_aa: CASSYGGSGNTIYF
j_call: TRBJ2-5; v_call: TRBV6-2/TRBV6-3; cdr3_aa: CASALAGTETQYF
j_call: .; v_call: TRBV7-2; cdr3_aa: CASSLGTGRGSYEQYF
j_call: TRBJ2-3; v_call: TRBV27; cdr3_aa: CASRPGDSISTDTQYF
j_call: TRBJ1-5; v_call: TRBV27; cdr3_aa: CASSPTGGAAYSNQPQHF
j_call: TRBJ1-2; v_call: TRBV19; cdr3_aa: CATSVGISRGSGYTF